These 23 T cell receptor beta chains were all obtained from the same sample, sequenced in a study of T cells after yellow fever vaccination. TCRdb recomputed calls from the 5' RACE reads with MiXCR, one row per CDR3 protein. The sample consists of under 200,000 distinct CDR3 sequences, approximately 9.9% of them appearing once. The sequencing used CD8+ T cells sorted from PBMCs, collected 15 days after the yellow fever booster vaccination. Receptors were obtained from a man aged 18 to 29 who received the YFV17D yellow fever vaccine.

This clonotype was picked up a small number of times. The rearrangement uses TRBV4-2 and TRBJ2-3; 10 nucleotides align to TRBD2. The CDR3 has 17 residues. V dropped 0 bases and J dropped 5; count of bases not matched to a gene: 8. Germline-derived CDR1 and CDR2 are LGHNA and YNFKEQ. CDR3 sequence: CASSQDRAGGPQDTQYF. As DNA, the CDR3 is TGTGCCAGCAGCCAAGATCGAGCGGGGGGGCCGCAAGATACGCAGTATTTT.

This clonotype was counted between two and nine times. The chain joins TRBV5-5 to TRBJ2-1; 7 positions agree with TRBD2. This CDR3 is built from 14 residues. Germline V gene data show CDR1 as SGHKS and CDR2 as YYEKEE (reference sequence). V shed 1 base, J shed 6 bases, and the junction held 4 bases outside the gene matches. The CDR3 DNA reads TGTGCCAGCAGCTTGCCCTCGGGGGGCAATGAGCAGTTCTTC. It translates to CASSLPSGGNEQFF.

The rearrangement uses TRBV6-2 or TRBV6-3 and TRBJ2-7, with D possibly called TRBD1 or TRBD2 (5 bases each). V dropped 2 bases and J dropped 0 bases, with 14 bases sitting between them. Germline CDR1 and CDR2: MNHEY and SVGEGT. There are 16 residues in the CDR3. CDR3 bases: TGTGCCAGCAGTTACGATCGGGACGTTGGCTCCTACGAGCAGTACGTC. Its protein product is CASSYDRDVGSYEQYV.

This chain uses TRBV2 with TRBJ2-1, with D tentatively TRBD2 (5 bases). This CDR3 contains 14 residues. The V and J ends lost 8 bases and 4 bases respectively, with 15 bases between them. CDR1 SNHLY and CDR2 FYNNEI come from the germline V gene. CDR3 protein: CASEGLAEYNEQFF. CDR3 sequence (DNA): TGTGCCAGCGAAGGGCTAGCCGAATACAATGAGCAGTTCTTC.

This clonotype was detected only a few times. This chain joins TRBV7-9 and TRBJ2-1, with TRBD2 as a possible D gene (6 bases). Deletions cut 5 bases from V and 3 bases from J, with 14 bases between. The CDR3 spans 15 residues. Germline-derived CDR1 and CDR2 are SEHNR and FQNEAQ (reference sequence). CDR3: CASSPGGAFYNEQFF. The CDR3 DNA sequence: TGTGCCAGCAGCCCTGGCGGGGCCTTCTACAATGAGCAGTTCTTC.

In this sample, this clonotype turned up a few times. The J gene is TRBJ2-3, the V gene TRBV6-6; D is unclear. Germline CDR1 and CDR2: MNHNY and SVGAGI (reference sequence). CDR3 length: 13 residues. Deletions cut 6 bases from V and 4 bases from J, with 11 bases between. The CDR3 protein is CASSSLAPDTQYF. The CDR3 DNA follows: TGTGCCAGCAGCTCCTTGGCACCAGATACGCAGTATTTT.

This clonotype was observed a handful of times. The V and J genes are TRBV2 and TRBJ2-1, with D perhaps matching TRBD1 (7 bases). The germline gives CDR1 SNHLY, CDR2 FYNNEI. V was shortened by 2 bases and J by 5 bases, with 16 bases between the two germline ends. This CDR3 contains 16 residues. The CDR3 reads CASSEIGGTANNEQFF. The CDR3 bases are TGTGCCAGCAGTGAAATAGGGGGGACAGCTAACAATGAGCAGTTCTTC.

CDR3 bases: TGTGCCAGCAGCACGACTAGCGGGGGCCAGATTTACAATGAGCAGTTCTTC. As protein: CASSTTSGGQIYNEQFF. The V gene is TRBV3-1, the J gene TRBJ2-1, with 12 bases matching TRBD2. CDR1 LGHDT and CDR2 YNNKEL come from the germline V gene (reference sequence). J was trimmed by 4 bases and V by 5 bases; bases with no gene match: 9. The CDR3 spans 17 residues.

This clonotype was seen only a few times. The rearrangement joins TRBV15 to TRBJ2-5, with D perhaps TRBD2 (7 bases). The CDR3 contains 15 residues. Trimming took off 8 bases at V and 2 bases at J, with 18 bases between the two ends. Germline assignment: CDR1 LNHNV and CDR2 YYDKDF (reference sequence). DNA of the CDR3: TGTGCCACCCGTCCGGAGGGGGGGGATCAAGAGACCCAGTACTTC. It specifies CATRPEGGDQETQYF.

A few counts support this clonotype. V is TRBV11-2 and J is TRBJ2-7; D ambiguous. CDR3 length: 12 residues. CDR1 SGHAT and CDR2 FQNNGV come from the germline V gene. V lost 0 bases, J lost 6 bases, and 6 bases lay in between. CDR3: CASSLEGSEQYV. The CDR3 bases are TGTGCCAGCAGCTTAGAAGGAAGCGAGCAGTACGTC.

The chain uses TRBV7-9 and TRBJ2-7; tentatively, D is TRBD2 (6 bases). Germline V gene lookup returns CDR1 SEHNR and CDR2 FQNEAQ (reference sequence). The CDR3 totals 15 residues. The germline V and J ends were trimmed by 5 bases and 5 bases, with 19 bases remaining between them. The CDR3 loop is CASSHTVPGRNEQYV. CDR3 coding DNA: TGTGCCAGCAGCCACACCGTGCCAGGGAGGAACGAGCAGTACGTC.

This clonotype came up a few times. The chain joins TRBV7-2 to TRBJ1-6; TRBD1 is a possible D gene (6 bases). The germline gives CDR1 SGHTA, CDR2 FQGNSA. The germline V and J ends were trimmed by 5 bases and 10 bases, with 18 bases remaining between them. The CDR3 totals 15 residues. CDR3 amino acids: CASSPRGQGISPLHF. Here the CDR3 DNA reads TGTGCCAGCAGCCCCCGGGGGCAGGGTATCTCACCCCTCCACTTT.

This clonotype was recorded a few times. The gene calls are TRBV7-9 and TRBJ2-7; TRBD1 aligns across 9 bases. Germline lookup yields CDR1 SEHNR and CDR2 FQNEAQ (reference sequence). CDR3 length: 15 residues. The V and J ends lost 2 bases and 6 bases, in that order; junction bases with no gene match: 8. CDR3 DNA sequence: TGTGCCAGCAGCTTATCTGGACAGGGGCGACCCGAGCAGTACTTC. Translation: CASSLSGQGRPEQYF.

The V gene is TRBV4-1, the J gene TRBJ2-5, with TRBD2 matching over 11 bases. The CDR3 spans 17 residues. The V gene end was trimmed by 1 base and the J gene end by 0 bases; junction bases not matched to a gene: 4. CDR1 and CDR2 (germline): MGHRA, YSYEKL. CDR3 loop: CASSQGPSGGNQETQYF. Written as DNA, the CDR3 is TGCGCCAGCAGCCAAGGACCTAGCGGGGGGAACCAAGAGACCCAGTACTTC.

The V gene is TRBV7-9, the J gene TRBJ2-3; 11 bases match TRBD2. J was trimmed by 6 bases and V by 5 bases; bases with no gene match: 4. The CDR3 covers 14 residues. Germline loops: CDR1 SEHNR, CDR2 FQNEAQ (reference sequence). The CDR3, as DNA: TGTGCCAGCAGCGCGACTAGCGGGGATGATACGCAGTATTTT. This gives the protein CASSATSGDDTQYF.

The CDR3 spells CASSQEGTLGETQYF. CDR3 DNA: TGCGCCAGCAGCCAAGAGGGGACACTGGGAGAGACCCAGTACTTC. V is TRBV4-3 and J is TRBJ2-5, with D possibly matching TRBD1 (6 bases). Germline V gives CDR1 LGHNA, CDR2 YSLEER. The V end was cut by 0 bases, the J end by 4 bases, with 12 bases between. This CDR3 spans 15 amino acids.

This clonotype was seen only a few times. The chain employs TRBV7-9 and TRBJ2-5, with D possibly matching TRBD1 (6 bases). Looked up from germline, CDR1 is SEHNR and CDR2 is FQNEAQ (reference sequence). The CDR3 totals 14 residues. V lost 7 bases and J lost 3, with 15 bases in between. CDR3 DNA: TGTGCCAGCACCCTTTCGGACAGAAAAGAGACCCAGTACTTC. It specifies CASTLSDRKETQYF.

This clonotype occurred a few times. The chain combines TRBV10-3 with TRBJ2-6; 8 bases are a match to TRBD1. The CDR3 runs to 14 residues. The germline CDR1 and CDR2 sequences are ENHRY and SYGVKD. J lost 2 bases, V lost 8 bases, and 2 bases had no gene match. The CDR3, as DNA: TGTGCCATCGAACAGGGGGCTGGGGCCAACGTCCTGACTTTC. As protein: CAIEQGAGANVLTF.

This rearrangement joins TRBV4-3 to TRBJ2-5, with 8 bases matching TRBD1. The CDR3 covers 16 residues. CDR1 is LGHNA and CDR2 is YSLEER in the germline V gene. V lost 1 base, J lost 2 bases, and 6 bases stayed unmatched. In DNA form, the CDR3 reads TGCGCCAGCAGCCAAGGTCACAGGGGGGTACAAGAGACCCAGTACTTC. It yields the protein CASSQGHRGVQETQYF.

This clonotype has a count of ten or more. This chain uses TRBV29-1 with TRBJ1-2; D call uncertain. Germline CDR1 SQVTM, CDR2 ANQGSEA. This CDR3 has 15 amino acids. V shed 7 bases and J shed 0 bases, with 18 bases lying between them. The CDR3 spells CSAEKADPANYGYTF. In DNA form, the CDR3 reads TGCAGCGCCGAAAAGGCGGACCCAGCTAACTATGGCTACACCTTC.

The rearrangement links TRBV2 to TRBJ2-1, with TRBD1 matching 10 bases. Germline V gene data show CDR1 as SNHLY and CDR2 as FYNNEI. With V trimmed by 9 bases and J by 10 bases, 6 bases remained unmatched. The CDR3 totals 12 residues. The CDR3 bases are TGTGCCAGATGGGACAGGGGATTGGAGCAGTTCTTC. Translation: CARWDRGLEQFF. The whole variable domain, filled in from reference TRBV2 and TRBJ2-1, reads EPEVTQTPSHQVTQMGQEVILRCVPISNHLYFYWYRQILGQKVEFLVSFYNNEISEKSEIFDDQFSVERPDGSNFTLKIRSTKLEDSAMYFCARWDRGLEQFFGPGTRLTVL.

This clonotype came up a few times. The genes are TRBV6-2 or TRBV6-3 and TRBJ2-1; TRBD2 aligns across 10 bases. The CDR3 is made up of 16 amino acids. Per germline, CDR1 MNHEY and CDR2 SVGEGT. J was trimmed by 7 bases and V by 2 bases; bases with no gene match: 8. CDR3 sequence: CASSYPLAGKKNEQFF. The DNA for the CDR3 is TGTGCCAGCAGTTACCCACTAGCGGGGAAAAAGAATGAGCAGTTCTTC.

Here the CDR3 DNA reads TGTGCCAGCAGCCCACATCCTGGGGCCAACGTCCTGACTTTC. As protein: CASSPHPGANVLTF. The J gene is TRBJ2-6, the V gene TRBV7-2; D unresolved. The CDR3 is 14 amino acids. Trimming shortened V by 5 bases and J by 2 bases, and 7 bases separated the two germline ends. Germline loops: CDR1 SGHTA, CDR2 FQGNSA.